This T cell receptor (beta chain) originates from a study of control samples from healthy donors and cancer patients. V lost 3 bases and J 2 bases, leaving 4 bases between the germline ends. CDR1 and CDR2 from the germline V gene are PRHDT and FYEKMQ (reference sequence). The CDR3 has 13 amino acids. TCRdb's table, derived via immunoSEQ multiplex PCR, lists solely in-frame clones and lacks some. The data show about 94,000 clones, with over 75% seen just once and 3.5% to 4.5% held by the top ten. The rearrangement links TRBV13 to TRBJ1-4; no definite D call. The TCR was taken from a woman younger than 30 in good health. The sequencing input was blood. The CDR3 DNA reads as TGTGCCAGCAGCTTTAGGACTAATGAAAAACTGTTTTTT. This translates into CASSFRTNEKLFF.